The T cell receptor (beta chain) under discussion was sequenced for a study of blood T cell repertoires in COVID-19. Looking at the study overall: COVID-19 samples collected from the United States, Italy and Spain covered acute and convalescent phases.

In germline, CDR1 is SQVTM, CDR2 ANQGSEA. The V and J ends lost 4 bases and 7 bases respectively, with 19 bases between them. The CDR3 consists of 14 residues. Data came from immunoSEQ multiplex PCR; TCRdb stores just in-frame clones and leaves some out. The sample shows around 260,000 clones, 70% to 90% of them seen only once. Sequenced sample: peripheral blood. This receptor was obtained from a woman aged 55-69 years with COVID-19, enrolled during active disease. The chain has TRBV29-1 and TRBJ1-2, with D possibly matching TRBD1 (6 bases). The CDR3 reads CSVVVDRGFVGYTF. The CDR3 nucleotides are TGCAGCGTTGTCGTGGACAGAGGTTTTGTTGGCTACACCTTC. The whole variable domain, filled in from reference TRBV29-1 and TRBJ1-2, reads SAVISQKPSRDICQRGTSLTIQCQVDSQVTMMFWYRQQPGQSLTLIATANQGSEATYESGFVIDKFPISRPNLTFSTLTVSNMSPEDSSIYLCSVVVDRGFVGYTFGSGTRLTVV.